Shown below are 30 T cell receptor beta chains from a single sample sequenced in a study of early T cells in non-severe SARS-CoV-2 infection. TCRdb used MiXCR to reprocess the 5' RACE reads, holding one entry per CDR3 protein. The sample lists tens of thousands of distinct CDR3 sequences, roughly 9% seen once, with about a fifth in the top ten. Material for sequencing was whole blood. These receptors came from an adult who was a healthcare worker with PCR-confirmed SARS-CoV-2 infection or an uninfected control (not recorded which).

This clonotype has more than one count but fewer than ten. The genes are TRBV29-1 and TRBJ2-2, with TRBD1 identical over 8 bases. The length of the CDR3 is 13 residues. Germline-derived CDR1 and CDR2 are SQVTM and ANQGSEA. V lost 7 bases, J lost 4 bases, and 5 bases stayed unmatched. CDR3 coding DNA: TGCAGCGCGGGGACAGGTGGCACCGGGGAGCTGTTTTTT. It encodes CSAGTGGTGELFF.

The CDR3 DNA follows: TGTGCCAGCGAAGATCGGCTAGCCACAGATACGCAGTATTTT. This gives the protein CASEDRLATDTQYF. V and J are TRBV28 and TRBJ2-3; D perhaps matches TRBD2 (5 bases). The CDR3 has 14 residues. Germline values: CDR1 MDHEN, CDR2 SYDVKM. V gave up 8 bases and J gave up 2 bases, with 14 bases separating them.

This clonotype was seen only a few times. The J gene is TRBJ1-1, the V gene TRBV11-2; possible D gene TRBD1, 5 bases. Germline-derived CDR1 and CDR2 are SGHAT and FQNNGV. Trimming took 3 bases from V and 6 from J, leaving 14 bases between them. The CDR3 sequence is 14 residues long. CDR3 nucleotide sequence: TGTGCCAGCAGCTTGGGGACTACTTTGGCTGAAGCTTTCTTT. Its protein product is CASSLGTTLAEAFF.

This clonotype has only a few counts. The chain has TRBV10-3 and TRBJ2-1, with 9 bases fitting TRBD2. Germline loops: CDR1 ENHRY, CDR2 SYGVKD. CDR3 length: 16 amino acids. The ends lost 6 bases at V and 3 bases at J; junction bases unmatched: 9. The CDR3 here is CAISEPGLAFYNEQFF. In DNA form, the CDR3 reads TGTGCCATCAGCGAGCCCGGACTAGCGTTCTACAATGAGCAGTTCTTC.

This clonotype was counted many times. The chain links TRBV20-1 to TRBJ1-4; 9 bases agree with TRBD1. Losses at the gene ends were 2 bases for V and 7 bases for J; bases not matched to a gene: 8. CDR3 length: 15 amino acids. Germline CDR1 DFQATT, CDR2 SNEGSKA (reference sequence). CDR3 in amino acids: CSARTGPGQGEKLFF. CDR3 bases: TGCAGTGCTAGAACTGGCCCGGGACAGGGTGAAAAACTGTTTTTT.

This clonotype was picked up many times. The chain links TRBV7-8 to TRBJ2-5; the D is unclear. The CDR3 is 14 amino acids. CDR1 SGHVS and CDR2 FQNEAQ come from the germline V gene. Trimming shortened V by 1 base and J by 3 bases, and 9 bases separated the two germline ends. The chain's CDR3 is CASSLVVGKETQYF. In DNA, the CDR3 is TGTGCCAGCAGCTTAGTTGTTGGCAAAGAGACCCAGTACTTC.

This clonotype was recorded a few times. The chain joins TRBV12-3 or TRBV12-4 to TRBJ1-1; no firm D call. This CDR3 is built from 12 residues. Trimming pared 7 bases from V and 1 base from J, leaving 7 bases between. In DNA, the CDR3 is TGTGCCAGCACCCCCTCGAACACTGAAGCTTTCTTT. Translating it yields CASTPSNTEAFF.

This chain links TRBV30 with TRBJ2-1; TRBD1 agrees at 7 bases. Germline CDR1 GTSNPN, CDR2 SVGIG (reference sequence). The CDR3 totals 12 residues. The V gene end was trimmed by 3 bases and the J gene end by 9 bases; junction bases not matched to a gene: 5. CDR3 DNA: TGTGCCTGGAGGGGGACAGATAGTGAGCAGTTCTTC. Translation: CAWRGTDSEQFF.

The chain recombines TRBV7-9 with TRBJ1-1; a possible D gene is TRBD1 (5 bases). Trimming stripped 4 bases from V and 2 bases from J, with 11 bases between. Germline CDR1 reads SEHNR; CDR2 reads FQNEAQ (reference sequence). The CDR3 is 14 residues long. CDR3 residues: CASSSLTVNTEAFF. CDR3 DNA sequence: TGTGCCAGCAGCTCGCTGACAGTAAACACTGAAGCTTTCTTT.

This clonotype was detected many times. The chain uses TRBV6-6 and TRBJ1-5, with no clear D. Germline V lookup: CDR1 MNHNY, CDR2 SVGAGI (reference sequence). The CDR3 is 15 amino acids. Trimming cost V 4 bases and J 0 bases, with 10 bases left between them. As DNA, the CDR3 is TGTGCCAGCAGTTGGCCCGGGGATAGCAATCAGCCCCAGCATTTT. Protein product: CASSWPGDSNQPQHF.

This clonotype was observed a handful of times. The chain carries TRBV4-1 and TRBJ1-2; tentatively, D is TRBD1 (6 bases). The CDR3 extends over 17 amino acids. CDR1 and CDR2 (germline): MGHRA, YSYEKL. Trimming stripped 0 bases from V and 7 bases from J, with 21 bases between. The CDR3 protein is CASSQEGRGTHYVGYTF. DNA for the CDR3: TGCGCCAGCAGCCAAGAGGGCAGGGGAACCCACTACGTTGGCTACACCTTC.

This clonotype was counted between two and nine times. This CDR3 is CSAEEDTIYSNQPQHF. DNA of the CDR3: TGCAGTGCTGAGGAGGACACCATCTATAGCAATCAGCCCCAGCATTTT. The chain links TRBV20-1 to TRBJ1-5; possible D gene TRBD1, 5 bases. CDR3 length equals 16 residues. Trimming removed 5 bases at V and 0 bases at J, with 17 bases between. Germline V gene lookup returns CDR1 DFQATT and CDR2 SNEGSKA (reference sequence).

V usage is TRBV5-1 and J usage is TRBJ1-1; 8 nucleotides match TRBD1. V lost 0 bases, J lost 4 bases, and 5 bases stayed unmatched. This CDR3 region has 15 residues. Germline CDR1 is SGHRS and CDR2 is YFSETQ. The chain's CDR3 is CASSLADREGTEAFF. The CDR3 DNA is TGCGCCAGCAGCTTGGCGGACAGGGAAGGCACTGAAGCTTTCTTT. Full variable domain (missing parts from reference TRBV5-1 and TRBJ1-1): KAGVTQTPRYLIKTRGQQVTLSCSPISGHRSVSWYQQTPGQGLQFLFEYFSETQRNKGNFPGRFSGRQFSNSRSEMNVSTLELGDSALYLCASSLADREGTEAFFGQGTRLTVV.

This clonotype was counted only a few times. The chain joins TRBV12-5 to TRBJ1-1, with D unresolved. Germline CDR1 is LGHNT and CDR2 is FRNRAP. Trimming cost V 4 bases and J 5 bases, with 8 bases left between them. The CDR3 totals 12 residues. CDR3 sequence (DNA): TGTGCTAGTGGTTACACCGGGACTGAAGCTTTCTTT. This gives the protein CASGYTGTEAFF.

This clonotype has more than one count but fewer than ten. The chain joins TRBV6-5 to TRBJ2-5; D is possibly TRBD2 (5 bases). The germline V gene encodes CDR1 MNHEY and CDR2 SVGAGI. V lost 0 bases and J 5 bases, leaving 13 bases between the germline ends. CDR3 length: 15 amino acids. The CDR3 sequence is CASSYSSLAGETQYF. The CDR3 bases are TGTGCCAGCAGTTACTCGAGCCTAGCTGGGGAGACCCAGTACTTC.

Many counts were recorded for this clonotype. This chain links TRBV13 with TRBJ2-7; 8 bases align to TRBD2. The germline V gene has CDR1 PRHDT and CDR2 FYEKMQ (reference sequence). Germline trimming cut 1 base from V and 5 bases from J; bases unmatched to any gene: 10. The CDR3 consists of 16 residues. The CDR3: CASSLDRLASPNEQYF. The CDR3 DNA reads as TGTGCCAGCAGCTTAGATCGACTAGCGTCCCCCAACGAGCAGTACTTC.

Ten or more counts support this clonotype. This sequence joins TRBV27 and TRBJ2-1; D gene uncertain. Per the germline V gene, CDR1 is MNHEY and CDR2 is SMNVEV (reference sequence). The V and J ends lost 9 bases and 0 bases respectively, with 12 bases between them. This CDR3 region has 14 residues. CDR3 region: CASYGLNSYNEQFF. The CDR3 DNA is TGTGCCAGTTACGGCCTTAACTCCTACAATGAGCAGTTCTTC.

There are many counts of this clonotype. J is TRBJ2-7 and V is TRBV27; 8 nucleotides match TRBD1. Germline-derived CDR1 and CDR2 are MNHEY and SMNVEV (reference sequence). With V trimmed by 2 bases and J by 5 bases, 8 bases remained unmatched. The CDR3 covers 15 residues. DNA for the CDR3: TGTGCCAGCAGTTTAACCTACGGACAGGGTCACGAGCAGTACTTC. The encoded protein is CASSLTYGQGHEQYF.

This clonotype was picked up many times. This rearrangement joins TRBV18 to TRBJ2-2; D remains ambiguous. Germline V CDR1 and CDR2: KGHSH, LQKENI. Trimming took 4 bases from V and 4 from J, leaving 16 bases between them. CDR3 length: 16 residues. The CDR3 DNA follows: TGTGCCAGCTCACTTTCCGTTCAGGTGGCCACCGGGGAGCTGTTTTTT. It translates to CASSLSVQVATGELFF.

Ten or more counts support this clonotype. The chain uses TRBV18 and TRBJ2-2; D unclear. Germline V gene data show CDR1 as KGHSH and CDR2 as LQKENI. V was trimmed by 3 bases and J by 3 bases, leaving 8 bases between them. The CDR3 is 14 amino acids. CDR3 DNA sequence: TGTGCCAGCTCACCGAACTTGGACACCGGGGAGCTGTTTTTT. Translating it yields CASSPNLDTGELFF.

The sample holds a few counts of this clonotype. The CDR3 is CASSEGGVAQHF. The CDR3 DNA sequence: TGTGCCAGCAGCGAGGGTGGGGTGGCCCAGCATTTT. The chain links TRBV12-3 or TRBV12-4 to TRBJ1-5; D gene ambiguous. V shed 6 bases and J shed 11 bases, with 14 bases lying between them. The CDR3 length is 12 residues.

This clonotype appeared a few times. The chain couples TRBV10-3 to TRBJ1-1, with D perhaps TRBD1 (5 bases). Germline CDR1 ENHRY, CDR2 SYGVKD. The CDR3 is 16 residues long. V gave up 0 bases and J gave up 1 base, with 12 bases separating them. This CDR3 is CAISESRSRANTEAFF. For the CDR3, the DNA is TGTGCCATCAGTGAGTCGAGGAGCAGGGCGAACACTGAAGCTTTCTTT.

Ten or more counts support this clonotype. In DNA form, the CDR3 reads TGCAGTGCTAGCGGCGGAAACAATGAGCAGTTCTTC. Translation gives CSASGGNNEQFF. J is TRBJ2-1 and V is TRBV20-1; D is ambiguous. V lost 3 bases, J lost 5 bases, and 8 bases lay in between. Germline V CDR1 and CDR2: DFQATT, SNEGSKA (reference sequence). The CDR3 is made up of 12 amino acids.

The chain is built from TRBV4-1 and TRBJ1-2; maybe TRBD1 (5 bases). Germline lookup yields CDR1 MGHRA and CDR2 YSYEKL. V lost 0 bases and J 3 bases, leaving 11 bases between the germline ends. The CDR3 covers 15 residues. The CDR3: CASSQDPGNYYGYTF. Here the CDR3 DNA reads TGCGCCAGCAGCCAAGATCCAGGGAACTACTATGGCTACACCTTC.

This clonotype was found a few times. The chain employs TRBV5-1 and TRBJ2-5; maybe TRBD1 (5 bases). The CDR3 loop spans 13 amino acids. The V end was cut by 4 bases, the J end by 5 bases, with 12 bases between. Looked up from germline, CDR1 is SGHRS and CDR2 is YFSETQ. The CDR3 protein is CASSLQGAETQYF. The CDR3 bases are TGCGCCAGCAGCCTGCAGGGTGCCGAGACCCAGTACTTC. Using reference TRBV5-1 and TRBJ2-5 for the parts outside the CDR3, the full variable domain is KAGVTQTPRYLIKTRGQQVTLSCSPISGHRSVSWYQQTPGQGLQFLFEYFSETQRNKGNFPGRFSGRQFSNSRSEMNVSTLELGDSALYLCASSLQGAETQYFGPGTRLLVL.

This clonotype came up many times. The V call is TRBV9, the J call TRBJ1-1; D not resolved. The V gene's germline CDR1 is SGDLS and CDR2 YYNGEE. The CDR3 has 14 amino acids. V was pared by 0 bases and J by 1 base, with 7 bases between. As DNA, the CDR3 is TGTGCCAGCAGCGTAGCTTCAGGGAACACTGAAGCTTTCTTT. Its translation is CASSVASGNTEAFF.

On this clonotype: The junction shows a germline mismatch at one end, possibly a read error. This chain links TRBV6-6 with TRBJ1-1, with D possibly being TRBD1 (6 bases). The CDR3 is made up of 15 amino acids. Per the germline V gene, CDR1 is MNHNY and CDR2 is SVGAGI (reference sequence). The CDR3 region is CASSYGGPQRTEVFF. For the CDR3, the DNA is TGTGCCAGCAGTTACGGGGGGCCCCAGAGGACTGAAGTTTTCTTT.

This clonotype was counted only a few times. This chain uses TRBV7-9 with TRBJ1-6; D is unclear. The CDR3 is made up of 15 amino acids. V dropped 5 bases and J dropped 3 bases, with 11 bases sitting between them. Germline CDR1 and CDR2: SEHNR and FQNEAQ (reference sequence). CDR3 sequence (DNA): TGTGCCAGCAGCGTGGAAGGCCACTATAATTCACCCCTCCACTTT. It is translated as CASSVEGHYNSPLHF.

This chain connects TRBV18 to TRBJ2-7; D remains unclear. Trimming cost V 0 bases and J 0 bases, with 15 bases left between them. From germline, CDR1 is KGHSH and CDR2 LQKENI. There are 17 residues in the CDR3. CDR3 amino acids: CASSPPRRRSNSYEQYF. CDR3 nucleotides: TGTGCCAGCTCACCACCCCGACGTAGATCAAACTCCTACGAGCAGTACTTC.

The rearrangement uses TRBV5-1 and TRBJ1-2; D may be TRBD1 (6 bases). Trimming took 4 bases from V and 4 from J, leaving 17 bases between them. The CDR3 runs 15 residues. CDR1 and CDR2 (germline): SGHRS, YFSETQ. The CDR3 nucleotides are TGCGCCAGCAGCCCCGGGACGGGGGGCGGCTATGGCTACACCTTC. Its protein is CASSPGTGGGYGYTF. Full variable domain (remainder filled in from reference TRBV5-1 and TRBJ1-2): KAGVTQTPRYLIKTRGQQVTLSCSPISGHRSVSWYQQTPGQGLQFLFEYFSETQRNKGNFPGRFSGRQFSNSRSEMNVSTLELGDSALYLCASSPGTGGGYGYTFGSGTRLTVV.